This entry is about one TCR beta chain. Its antigen is not known. The study's findings and limits: Greatest tumor Treg TCR overlap was with tumor naive CD4+ cells. Tumor memory CD4+ T cell TCR gene usage clustered with blood and lymph node memory CD4+ cells and lymph node naive CD4+ cells.

TCRdb reprocessed the 5' RACE reads with MiXCR, giving one entry per CDR3 protein. This sample has some 57,000 distinct CDR3 sequences; roughly 15% occur once, and the top ten carry 2% to 2.5%. CD25-based Treg depletion was applied to purified naive CD4+ T cells. The sequencing input was naive CD4+ T cells sorted from blood. As for subset: naive CD4+ T cells, CD4+CD45RA+CD25-. This receptor was identified in a female donor with breast cancer.

CDR3 loop: CASSPARGRPGNTIYF. The CDR3 DNA follows: TGTGCCAGCAGTCCCGCGCGGGGGCGTCCTGGAAACACCATATATTTT. The chain is built from TRBV6-5 and TRBJ1-3; possible D gene TRBD1, 6 bases. The CDR3 has 16 residues. Per germline, CDR1 MNHEY and CDR2 SVGAGI. Deletions cut 5 bases from V and 2 bases from J, with 16 bases between.